This paragraph covers one T cell receptor (beta chain) sequence. Followed longitudinally, the Seattle patients had been enrolled during active infection. The ends lost 0 bases at V and 9 bases at J; junction bases unmatched: 1. Per germline, CDR1 MNHEY and CDR2 SVGAGI. CDR3 length equals 12 residues. The data derive from a study of blood T cell repertoires in COVID-19. As handled by the study authors: Estimation of nucleated cell counts relied on the amplification of reference gene primers. Sequenced by immunoSEQ multiplex PCR; TCRdb stores in-frame clones only, minus some. D and trimming come from the DNA, and the V and J calls and clone size come from that table. The table lists 250,000 to 350,000 clones, 80% to 85% of them singletons.

This chain joins TRBV6-5 and TRBJ1-2, with 7 bases identical to TRBD1. The clonotype was recovered from a person aged 70 to 79 with COVID-19, enrolled during active disease. Specimen: peripheral blood. DNA for the CDR3: TGTGCCAGCAGTTACTCCAGGGGGAGCTACACCTTC. This gives the protein CASSYSRGSYTF.